Given below is one T cell receptor (beta chain) in context. CDR1 is DFQATT, CDR2 SNEGSKA, per germline (reference sequence). The CDR3 runs 14 residues. The trim removed 3 bases at V and 5 bases at J, leaving 9 bases unmatched. Methods used by the authors: How many nucleated cells were present was estimated from reference gene primer amplification. Measured with immunoSEQ multiplex PCR; TCRdb has only the in-frame clones, and not every one. V and J calls and clone size are copied from that table; D and trimming were computed from the DNA. Of 150,000 to 200,000 clones listed, under 85% were seen once; the top ten hold 15% to 20%. The sample originates from a study of blood T cell repertoires in COVID-19. Across the whole study: Acute-phase and convalescent COVID-19 samples originated in the United States, Italy and Spain. In each case, the material was cDNA or gDNA derived from T cells, B-cell-depleted T cells, or PBMCs.

Sequencing input: peripheral blood. The clonotype comes from a man aged 60 to 75 with active or convalescent COVID-19. The chain links TRBV20-1 to TRBJ2-5; 7 positions agree with TRBD1. CDR3 sequence reads: CSASWLRGRETQYF. In DNA form, the CDR3 reads TGCAGTGCTAGTTGGTTGAGGGGGCGCGAGACCCAGTACTTC.